The clone carrying this T cell receptor (beta chain) was observed a single time. The sample belongs to a study of blood T cell repertoires in COVID-19. Study information: Nucleic acid was either cDNA or gDNA, and it came from T cells, B-cell-depleted T cells, or PBMCs.

CDR3 size: 15 residues. In the authors' workflow: Nucleated cell number was recorded as an estimate derived from reference gene primer amplification. Assay used: immunoSEQ multiplex PCR; TCRdb lists only in-frame clones, some missing. Clone size and V and J calls were adopted from that table, with D and trimming inferred from the DNA. The top ten hold about a fifth of the sample, which has about 190,000 clones, less than 90% seen once. The sequence was collected from a human donor in a cohort sampled during active COVID-19. The sequenced sample was peripheral blood. The genes are TRBV21-1 and TRBJ2-7; the table's D call of TRBD1 was not tested on the DNA. TRBV21-1 is classified as a pseudogene. CDR3 DNA sequence: TGTGCCAGCAGCAAAGAGGGGTTCGATGGCTACGAGCAGTACGTC. Amino acid sequence: CASSKEGFDGYEQYV.